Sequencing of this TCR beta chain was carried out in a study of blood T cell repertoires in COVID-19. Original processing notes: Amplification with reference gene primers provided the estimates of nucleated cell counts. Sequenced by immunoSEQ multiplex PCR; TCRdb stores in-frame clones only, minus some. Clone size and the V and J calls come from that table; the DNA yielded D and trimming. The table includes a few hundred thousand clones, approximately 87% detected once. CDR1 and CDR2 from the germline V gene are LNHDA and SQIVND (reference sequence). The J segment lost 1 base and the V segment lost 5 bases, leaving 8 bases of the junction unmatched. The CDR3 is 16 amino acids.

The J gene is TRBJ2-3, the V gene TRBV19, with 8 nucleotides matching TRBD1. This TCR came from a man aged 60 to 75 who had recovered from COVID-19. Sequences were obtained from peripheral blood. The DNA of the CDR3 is TGTGCCAGTAGTCCTCAGCCGGGACAGGGCACAGATACGCAGTATTTT. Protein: CASSPQPGQGTDTQYF.